A single sample is the source of the 24 T cell receptor beta chains below, sequenced in a study of identical twins. TCRdb passed the 5' RACE reads through MiXCR, listing each CDR3 protein once. The sample shows roughly 490,000 distinct CDR3 sequences, roughly an eighth of them seen only once. These records were also assigned to another study, of yellow fever vaccine responses in identical twins.

The sequenced material came from CD4+ T cells sorted from blood. All receptors derive from a woman between 18 and 29 years old in good health.

This rearrangement joins TRBV29-1 to TRBJ2-3; D is possibly TRBD2 (5 bases). CDR1 is SQVTM and CDR2 is ANQGSEA in the germline V gene. The CDR3 is 15 amino acids. The V gene lost 0 bases and the J gene lost 2 bases, with 12 bases spanning the gap. The CDR3 is CSVEDRTRSTDTQYF. In nucleotides, the CDR3 is TGCAGCGTTGAAGATCGGACTCGATCCACAGATACGCAGTATTTT.

This clonotype showed up just a few times. This chain links TRBV15 with TRBJ2-7; TRBD1 agrees at 9 bases. V dropped 3 bases and J dropped 4; count of bases not matched to a gene: 7. The CDR3 has 15 amino acids. In germline, CDR1 is LNHNV, CDR2 YYDKDF (reference sequence). The CDR3 reads CATSSFRTGDYEQYF. The CDR3 DNA reads as TGTGCCACCAGCAGTTTCAGGACAGGGGATTACGAGCAGTACTTC.

The V call is TRBV28, the J call TRBJ1-4; 7 bases align to TRBD1. Germline CDR1 and CDR2: MDHEN and SYDVKM. The CDR3 totals 14 residues. J lost 6 bases, V lost 5 bases, and 6 bases had no gene match. CDR3 coding DNA: TGTGCCAGCAGTCCAGGGGGGATCGATGAAAAACTGTTTTTT. It yields the protein CASSPGGIDEKLFF. Variable domain in full (rest from reference TRBV28 and TRBJ1-4): DVKVTQSSRYLVKRTGEKVFLECVQDMDHENMFWYRQDPGLGLRLIYFSYDVKMKEKGDIPEGYSVSREKKERFSLILESASTNQTSMYLCASSPGGIDEKLFFGSGTQLSVL.

This clonotype was seen only once. V is TRBV19 and J is TRBJ2-4; 10 bases match TRBD1. The CDR3 extends over 15 amino acids. With 6 bases clipped from V and 3 bases from J, the junction kept 5 bases outside the gene matches. Looked up from germline, CDR1 is LNHDA and CDR2 is SQIVND (reference sequence). The CDR3 loop is CASSRDRGYKNIQYF. The DNA of the CDR3 is TGTGCCAGTAGCCGGGACAGGGGATACAAAAACATTCAGTACTTC.

This clonotype was seen just once. V is TRBV2 and J is TRBJ2-3; a weak D match, TRBD1 (6 bases). The V and J ends lost 11 bases and 1 base respectively, with 31 bases between them. Germline CDR1 SNHLY, CDR2 FYNNEI. The CDR3 is 19 amino acids. The DNA of the CDR3 is TGTGCCCGCACCCCTGACCGATGGGACACACGACAGGGCACAGATACGCAGTATTTT. Translating gives CARTPDRWDTRQGTDTQYF.

This clonotype was counted many times. This sequence joins TRBV5-1 and TRBJ2-3, with TRBD2 matching 9 bases. The CDR3 is 15 residues long. The trim removed 7 bases at V and 5 bases at J, leaving 11 bases unmatched. Germline-derived CDR1 and CDR2 are SGHRS and YFSETQ. The CDR3 sequence is CASGRLAEWEDTQYF. CDR3 coding DNA: TGCGCCAGCGGCAGACTAGCGGAGTGGGAAGATACGCAGTATTTT.

There are a few counts of this clonotype. The chain recombines TRBV18 with TRBJ2-5; D call uncertain. Germline-derived CDR1 and CDR2 are KGHSH and LQKENI. The CDR3 sequence is 14 residues long. V lost 2 bases to trimming and J lost 4 bases, with 11 bases between them. CDR3 in amino acids: CASSPAGSGETQYF. DNA of the CDR3: TGTGCCAGCTCACCAGCTGGGTCGGGAGAGACCCAGTACTTC.

This clonotype was detected a few times. V is TRBV29-1 and J is TRBJ2-4; maybe TRBD2 (8 bases). The CDR3 runs 15 residues. Trimming stripped 4 bases from V and 6 bases from J, with 19 bases between. CDR1 is SQVTM and CDR2 is ANQGSEA in the germline V gene. The CDR3 DNA reads TGCAGCGTTGGTACAGGGGACGGGGGGGGAAACATTCAGTACTTC. Protein product: CSVGTGDGGGNIQYF.

The V call is TRBV4-3, the J call TRBJ2-3; 10 bases align to TRBD2. Germline V gives CDR1 LGHNA, CDR2 YSLEER. V lost 2 bases to trimming and J lost 4 bases; unmatched junction nucleotides: 3. The CDR3 extends over 15 amino acids. The CDR3 protein is CASSQTSGKADTQYF. DNA of the CDR3: TGCGCCAGCAGCCAAACTAGCGGGAAAGCAGATACGCAGTATTTT.

The V call is TRBV3-1, the J call TRBJ2-7, with unresolved D. Between the trimmed V and J ends, which lost 5 bases and 3 bases, there was a span of 14 bases. This CDR3 is built from 14 residues. CDR1 is LGHDT, CDR2 YNNKEL, per germline (reference sequence). CDR3 sequence: CASSNQVGFYEQYF. CDR3 bases: TGTGCCAGCAGCAACCAGGTGGGGTTCTACGAGCAGTACTTC.

This clonotype was seen a handful of times. The chain is built from TRBV20-1 and TRBJ2-3; 11 nucleotides align to TRBD2. Germline V gene lookup returns CDR1 DFQATT and CDR2 SNEGSKA (reference sequence). The CDR3 length is 17 residues. After removal of 5 bases from V and 1 base from J, the junction contained 11 bases not matched to a gene. CDR3 sequence reads: CSAGTGTSGPRTDTQYF. The CDR3 bases are TGCAGTGCTGGAACCGGGACTAGCGGACCCCGCACAGATACGCAGTATTTT.

For the CDR3, the DNA is TGTGCCAGCAGTGAACGGGAGGGGGCGAGAACTTACGAGCAGTACTTC. Amino acids: CASSEREGARTYEQYF. This chain uses TRBV6-1 with TRBJ2-7; a possible D gene is TRBD2 (8 bases). This CDR3 is built from 16 residues. Germline assignment: CDR1 MNHNS and CDR2 SASEGT. The V end was cut by 2 bases, the J end by 4 bases, with 18 bases between.

Ten or more counts support this clonotype. The chain employs TRBV5-1 and TRBJ2-7; 10 bases line up with TRBD2. V shed 4 bases, J shed 2 bases, and the junction held 6 bases outside the gene matches. CDR3 size: 15 residues. Germline CDR1 SGHRS, CDR2 YFSETQ. The CDR3 sequence is CASSRAGTSAYEQYF. CDR3 DNA: TGCGCCAGCAGCAGGGCCGGGACTAGCGCCTACGAGCAGTACTTC.

This clonotype has only a few counts. The V gene is TRBV3-1, the J gene TRBJ1-5; possibly TRBD1 for D (5 bases). The CDR3 runs to 14 residues. Germline CDR1 and CDR2: LGHDT and YNNKEL (reference sequence). Trimming removed 4 bases from V and 7 bases from J, with 14 bases in between. This CDR3 reads CASSRNGRGQPQHF. CDR3 coding DNA: TGTGCCAGCAGCCGGAATGGCCGGGGGCAGCCCCAGCATTTT.

The table lists this clonotype with a few counts. DNA of the CDR3: TGCGCCAGCAGCCATCTTGAACGAGCTAACTATGGCTACACCTTC. It translates to CASSHLERANYGYTF. The rearrangement uses TRBV4-3 and TRBJ1-2; D uncertain. Trimming pared 3 bases from V and 0 bases from J, leaving 11 bases between. Germline values: CDR1 LGHNA, CDR2 YSLEER. The CDR3 runs to 15 residues.

The rearrangement links TRBV6-5 to TRBJ2-1, with 13 bases matching TRBD2. CDR1 is MNHEY, CDR2 SVGAGI, per germline. CDR3 length equals 15 residues. V gave up 5 bases and J gave up 7 bases; unmatched junction bases: 5. CDR3 in amino acids: CASSVLAGGPNEQFF. CDR3 in DNA: TGTGCCAGCAGTGTACTAGCGGGGGGGCCAAATGAGCAGTTCTTC.

J is TRBJ2-7 and V is TRBV5-1; perhaps TRBD1 as D (6 bases). CDR1 and CDR2 (germline): SGHRS, YFSETQ. The CDR3 runs to 12 residues. Trimming removed 4 bases from V and 5 bases from J, with 10 bases in between. The CDR3 protein is CASSPRGHEQYF. The CDR3 DNA sequence: TGCGCCAGCAGCCCCAGGGGCCACGAGCAGTACTTC.

This clonotype was recorded only once. The V gene is TRBV6-2 or TRBV6-3, the J gene TRBJ2-7; perhaps TRBD2 as D (6 bases). Per the germline V gene, CDR1 is MNHEY and CDR2 is SVGEGT. The germline V and J ends were trimmed by 5 bases and 6 bases, with 14 bases remaining between them. This CDR3 region has 13 residues. In DNA, the CDR3 is TGTGCCAGCAGTGCCGTGGAGGGAGGCGAGCAGTACTTC. The encoded protein is CASSAVEGGEQYF.

The V and J genes are TRBV9 and TRBJ2-7, with D possibly TRBD2 on 6 matching bases. Trimming removed 4 bases from V and 7 bases from J, with 9 bases in between. The germline V gene encodes CDR1 SGDLS and CDR2 YYNGEE. This CDR3 contains 11 residues. In DNA form, the CDR3 reads TGTGCCAGCAGCTGGAGGGAAGAGCAGTACTTC. Protein product: CASSWREEQYF.

The chain employs TRBV3-1 and TRBJ2-3; D not certain. In germline, CDR1 is LGHDT, CDR2 YNNKEL (reference sequence). V lost 1 base to trimming and J lost 5 bases, with 7 bases between them. CDR3 length: 13 amino acids. CDR3 sequence reads: CASSQVTLDTQYF. CDR3 DNA sequence: TGTGCCAGCAGCCAAGTTACACTAGATACGCAGTATTTT.

The chain carries TRBV5-1 and TRBJ2-5; D possibly corresponds to TRBD2 (5 bases). The CDR3 is 13 amino acids. Germline CDR1 SGHRS, CDR2 YFSETQ. Trimming cost V 4 bases and J 3 bases, with 10 bases left between them. The CDR3 nucleotides read TGCGCCAGCAGCAAGGACTCTAAAGAGACCCAGTACTTC. It codes for CASSKDSKETQYF.

The table lists this clonotype with a few counts. The chain combines TRBV6-5 with TRBJ2-1; TRBD2 aligns across 9 bases. From germline, CDR1 is MNHEY and CDR2 SVGAGI. This CDR3 is built from 15 residues. V trimming: 2 bases; J trimming: 6 bases; junction bases outside the gene matches: 5. As DNA, the CDR3 is TGTGCCAGCAGTTACGATAGCGGGAGCGGCAATGAGCAGTTCTTC. This encodes CASSYDSGSGNEQFF.

The V call is TRBV12-3 or TRBV12-4, the J call TRBJ2-7; D unresolved. The CDR3 loop spans 12 amino acids. The ends were cut back, 6 bases at V and 7 bases at J, with 13 bases in the middle. The CDR3 DNA is TGTGCCAGCAGCGTCTTGGGATTTGAGCAGTACTTC. This sequence encodes CASSVLGFEQYF.

This clonotype was counted many times. V usage is TRBV29-1 and J usage is TRBJ2-4, with D unclear. The CDR3 extends over 11 amino acids. The V gene lost 2 bases and the J gene lost 4 bases, with 3 bases spanning the gap. Germline V gives CDR1 SQVTM, CDR2 ANQGSEA. The CDR3 DNA reads TGCAGCGTTGAAATAAAAAACATTCAGTACTTC. Encoded protein: CSVEIKNIQYF. Variable domain in full (rest from reference TRBV29-1 and TRBJ2-4): SAVISQKPSRDICQRGTSLTIQCQVDSQVTMMFWYRQQPGQSLTLIATANQGSEATYESGFVIDKFPISRPNLTFSTLTVSNMSPEDSSIYLCSVEIKNIQYFGAGTRLSVL.